This T cell receptor beta chain stems from a study of T-cell reconstitution after alpha-beta-depleted transplantation in children (dated by TCRdb to the mid-2010s). As for the study more broadly: The study quantitatively tracked T-cell immune reconstitution after TCRalphabeta/CD19-depleted allogeneic hematopoietic cell transplantation in children using TCR repertoire profiling.

Receptor amplification or capture employed PCR. The listed sequencing device is Illumina HiSeq 2500. TCR library preparation used molecular barcoding, with unique molecular identifiers applied to normalize quantification of the TCRbeta repertoire. Clones were called with MiXCR by TCRdb after fastp trimmed the public reads at Q25, and only in-frame beta chains were retained. Each CDR3 protein gets just one entry, which takes the most common genes and DNA from the rows behind it. The sample table contains about 360,000 distinct CDR3 sequences; only one count was recorded for roughly 14% of them. Together, the top ten hold roughly 4.3% of the sample. As to this clonotype: It has no known antigen specificity. It has no much larger one-base neighbor in the sample; base qualities were not kept.

This specimen consisted of PBMCs, obtained from the stem cell graft. This TCR derives from a human donor who donated a stem cell graft to a child with Fanconi anemia.

The CDR3 reads as follows: CASSLSIGSETQYF. In nucleotide form, the sequence is TGTGCCAGCAGTTTATCGATAGGGTCCGAGACCCAGTACTTC. This sequence uses TRBV27 and TRBJ2-5; the D segment cannot be called with confidence. V and J lose 0 bases and 5 bases, and a span of 10 bases separates them. The CDR3, from cysteine to phenylalanine, totals 14 residues. The only DNA kept is the CDR3, 42 bases in frame from the first base. The germline V gene (reference sequence) specifies MNHEY as CDR1 and SMNVEV as CDR2.